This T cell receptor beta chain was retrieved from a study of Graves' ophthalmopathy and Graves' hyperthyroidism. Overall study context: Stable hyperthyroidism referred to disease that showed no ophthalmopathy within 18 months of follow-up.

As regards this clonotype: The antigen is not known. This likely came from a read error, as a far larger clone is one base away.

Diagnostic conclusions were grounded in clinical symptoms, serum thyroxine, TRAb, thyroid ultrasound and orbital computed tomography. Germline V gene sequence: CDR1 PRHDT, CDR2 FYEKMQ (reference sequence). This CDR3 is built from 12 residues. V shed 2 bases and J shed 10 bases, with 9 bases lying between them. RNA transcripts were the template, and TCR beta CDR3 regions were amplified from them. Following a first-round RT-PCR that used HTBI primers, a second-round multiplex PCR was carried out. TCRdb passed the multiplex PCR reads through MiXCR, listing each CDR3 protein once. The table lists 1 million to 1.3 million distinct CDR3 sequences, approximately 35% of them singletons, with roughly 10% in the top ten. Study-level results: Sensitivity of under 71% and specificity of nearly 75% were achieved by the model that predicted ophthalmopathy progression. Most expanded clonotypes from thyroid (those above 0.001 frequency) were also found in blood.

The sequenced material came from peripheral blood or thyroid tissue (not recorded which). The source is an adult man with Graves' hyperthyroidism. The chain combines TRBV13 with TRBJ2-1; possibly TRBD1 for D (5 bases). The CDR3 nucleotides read TGTGCCAGCAGCTTATCAGGGCACGAGCAGTTCTTC. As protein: CASSLSGHEQFF.